This T cell receptor beta chain was sequenced for a study of T cells after yellow fever vaccination. Looking at the study overall: Preparing low-cell-number fractions relied on SMART-Seq v4 Ultra Low Input.

General observations from the study: One caveat is that FACS-sorted repertoires could contain abundant clonotypes contaminating from the bulk population.

Per the germline V gene, CDR1 is LGHDT and CDR2 is YNNKEL (reference sequence). The CDR3 sequence is 16 residues long. The germline V and J ends were trimmed by 0 bases and 4 bases, with 12 bases remaining between them. This clonotype was observed a handful of times. Its specificity is unknown. The study made its TCR cDNA through 5'RACE template switching. That step introduced a universal primer site along with UMIs. Each CDR3 protein is one row after TCRdb ran MiXCR on the 5' RACE reads. The data contain hundreds of thousands of distinct CDR3 sequences, less than 20% of them singletons. The chain couples TRBV3-1 to TRBJ2-2; TRBD2 is a possible D gene (6 bases). This sample comprised PBMCs, obtained roughly 5 days after the first yellow fever vaccination. This TCR was recovered from a man between 18 and 29 years old who received the YFV17D yellow fever vaccine. The chain's CDR3 is CASSQDGLATTGELFF. The DNA of the CDR3 is TGTGCCAGCAGCCAAGATGGGCTAGCGACCACCGGGGAGCTGTTTTTT.